Shown below are 21 T cell receptor beta chains from a single sample sequenced in a study of CD8 T cells in ankylosing spondylitis. TCRdb called the 5' RACE reads again in MiXCR, with one record for every CDR3 protein. The data hold a few hundred thousand distinct CDR3 sequences, with about 19% observed a single time. Specimen: blood, either unsorted or a sorted T cell fraction (not recorded which). The receptors originated from a male donor with ankylosing spondylitis or in good health (not recorded which).

This clonotype was picked up many times. This sequence joins TRBV29-1 and TRBJ2-1, with unresolved D. The CDR3 is made up of 12 amino acids. Germline V gene data show CDR1 as SQVTM and CDR2 as ANQGSEA. V was cut by 4 bases and J by 8 bases, with 12 bases left in between. The CDR3 coding sequence is TGCAGCGTTGCGGCGGACGGATATGAGCAGTTCTTC. Translated: CSVAADGYEQFF.

The CDR3 DNA is TGTGCCAGCACTGGGAGCGGGTCTTTCTCCTACAATGAGCAGTTCTTC. Translating it yields CASTGSGSFSYNEQFF. The V gene is TRBV5-6, the J gene TRBJ2-1, with TRBD2 as a possible D gene (6 bases). V dropped 6 bases and J dropped 0 bases, with 16 bases sitting between them. The germline gives CDR1 SGHDT, CDR2 YYEEEE. The CDR3 has 16 residues.

The chain uses TRBV28 and TRBJ2-4; the D gene is possibly TRBD1 (5 bases). The V end lost 1 base, the J end lost 1 base, and 14 bases lay between the germline ends. Germline loops: CDR1 MDHEN, CDR2 SYDVKM. The CDR3 runs to 17 residues. This CDR3 is CASSLFSGLAAKNIQYF. DNA for the CDR3: TGTGCCAGCAGTTTATTTTCAGGGTTGGCGGCCAAAAACATTCAGTACTTC.

Comments on this clonotype: One end of the junction fails to match germline, which may point to a read error. The rearrangement links TRBV6-5 to TRBJ2-2; TRBD2 aligns across 7 bases. Germline CDR1 reads MNHEY; CDR2 reads SVGAGI. The CDR3 length is 15 residues. The CDR3 loop is CASSYRVGGSRELFF. As DNA, the CDR3 is TGTGCCAGCAGTTATCGAGTCGGGGGGTCCCGGGAGTTGTTTTTT.

In the case of this clonotype: A much more abundant neighbour one base away suggests this may be a read error. V is TRBV6-1 and J is TRBJ2-3; TRBD2 matches 14 bases. The germline V gene encodes CDR1 MNHNS and CDR2 SASEGT. The CDR3 consists of 15 residues. CDR3 DNA sequence: TGTGCCGGCAGCTCGGGACTAGCGGGAGTGGATACGCAGTATTTT. Its translation is CAGSSGLAGVDTQYF.

This clonotype was seen more than once but under ten times. This chain uses TRBV14 with TRBJ2-1; TRBD1 agrees at 7 bases. Germline trimming cut 3 bases from V and 2 bases from J; bases unmatched to any gene: 4. The CDR3 consists of 15 residues. Germline V gene lookup returns CDR1 SGHDN and CDR2 FVKESK. CDR3 sequence (DNA): TGTGCCAGCAGCCACACGGGACAGCCCTACAATGAGCAGTTCTTC. Its protein is CASSHTGQPYNEQFF.

The rearrangement links TRBV3-1 to TRBJ2-5; D assignment may be TRBD1 or TRBD2 (5 bases each). V was cut by 7 bases and J by 1 base, with 16 bases left in between. The CDR3 sequence is 15 residues long. Looked up from germline, CDR1 is LGHDT and CDR2 is YNNKEL (reference sequence). The CDR3, as DNA: TGTGCCAGCACTTTCAACCTCGGGACCCAAGAGACCCAGTACTTC. Amino acid sequence: CASTFNLGTQETQYF.

This clonotype came up a few times. This sequence joins TRBV6-5 and TRBJ1-4; D perhaps matches TRBD1 (6 bases). CDR3 size: 18 residues. CDR1 and CDR2 (germline): MNHEY, SVGAGI. Trimming removed 4 bases at V and 1 base at J, with 19 bases between. CDR3 protein: CASSSSTGQALTNEKLFF. CDR3 in DNA: TGTGCCAGCAGTTCATCCACGGGACAAGCCTTAACTAATGAAAAACTGTTTTTT.

This clonotype was observed a few times. The rearrangement links TRBV5-1 to TRBJ2-2, with unresolved D. V lost 1 base to trimming and J lost 2 bases, with 15 bases between them. Germline V gene sequence: CDR1 SGHRS, CDR2 YFSETQ. This CDR3 is 17 amino acids long. As DNA, the CDR3 is TGCGCCAGCAGCTTGAGCGTTTTGGCAGGAAACACCGGGGAGCTGTTTTTT. It translates to CASSLSVLAGNTGELFF.

The chain carries TRBV30 and TRBJ1-5; no reliable D call. V gave up 0 bases and J gave up 6 bases, with 12 bases separating them. Germline values: CDR1 GTSNPN, CDR2 SVGIG (reference sequence). The CDR3 covers 14 residues. The CDR3: CAWSVLSQSQPQHF. In nucleotides, the CDR3 is TGTGCCTGGAGTGTTCTGTCGCAGAGTCAGCCCCAGCATTTT.

The chain is built from TRBV7-9 and TRBJ2-2; a possible D gene is TRBD2 (5 bases). Germline V gives CDR1 SEHNR, CDR2 FQNEAQ (reference sequence). Trimming stripped 5 bases from V and 3 bases from J, with 10 bases between. This CDR3 comprises 14 residues. CDR3 coding DNA: TGTGCCAGCAGCCATCCGGACTACACCGGGGAGCTGTTTTTT. Protein sequence: CASSHPDYTGELFF.

The V call is TRBV3-1, the J call TRBJ2-3; 7 bases fit TRBD1. This CDR3 is 15 amino acids long. Germline V gene data show CDR1 as LGHDT and CDR2 as YNNKEL (reference sequence). Trimming at V came to 1 base and at J to 3 bases, leaving 4 bases not matched to a gene. CDR3 residues: CASSQVGQQTDTQYF. The CDR3 nucleotides read TGTGCCAGCAGCCAAGTGGGACAGCAAACAGATACGCAGTATTTT.

Many counts were recorded for this clonotype. This chain connects TRBV20-1 to TRBJ1-4, with D unclear. The CDR3 totals 14 residues. The germline CDR1 and CDR2 sequences are DFQATT and SNEGSKA (reference sequence). Between the trimmed V and J ends, which lost 4 bases and 5 bases, there was a span of 14 bases. The CDR3 nucleotides read TGCAGTGCTATGTCTCACGAGGAGAATGAAAAACTGTTTTTT. It is translated as CSAMSHEENEKLFF.

The sample holds a few counts of this clonotype. V gene TRBV6-1 combines with J gene TRBJ1-3, with D possibly matching TRBD1 (6 bases). V lost 6 bases and J 0 bases, leaving 15 bases between the germline ends. The CDR3 is made up of 16 amino acids. Germline V gene data show CDR1 as MNHNS and CDR2 as SASEGT. The CDR3 bases are TGTGCCAGCAGGACCCAGGGGTCCTACTCTGGAAACACCATATATTTT. It yields the protein CASRTQGSYSGNTIYF.

The genes are TRBV28 and TRBJ1-1; D unresolved. Deletions cut 6 bases from V and 4 bases from J, with 21 bases between. CDR3 size: 16 residues. Per the germline V gene, CDR1 is MDHEN and CDR2 is SYDVKM. This chain's CDR3 is CASSRRFRQMITEAFF. CDR3 in DNA: TGTGCCAGCAGCAGGAGATTTAGGCAGATGATCACTGAAGCTTTCTTT.

V is TRBV19 and J is TRBJ1-5; no clear D gene. With 7 bases removed from V and 3 bases from J, the gap between germline ends came to 10 bases. Germline CDR1 and CDR2: LNHDA and SQIVND (reference sequence). CDR3 length equals 13 residues. Written as DNA, the CDR3 is TGTGCCAGTATAGGCGGCTACAATCAGCCCCAGCATTTT. It translates to CASIGGYNQPQHF.

The sample holds many counts of this clonotype. The rearrangement links TRBV5-1 to TRBJ1-5; 9 bases align to TRBD1. The V segment lost 0 bases and the J segment 4 bases; nucleotides outside the gene matches: 2. The CDR3 runs 15 residues. CDR1 and CDR2 from the germline V gene are SGHRS and YFSETQ. The CDR3 nucleotides read TGCGCCAGCAGCTTGGGGGACAGGGCTAATCAGCCCCAGCATTTT. As protein: CASSLGDRANQPQHF.

The chain carries TRBV25-1 and TRBJ1-1, with 9 bases that match TRBD1. After removal of 4 bases from V and 3 bases from J, the junction contained 6 bases not matched to a gene. CDR1 MGHDK and CDR2 SYGVNS come from the germline V gene. The CDR3 has 15 residues. Here the CDR3 reads CASSGGGQGYTEAFF. The DNA of the CDR3 is TGTGCCAGCAGTGGGGGGGGACAGGGATACACTGAAGCTTTCTTT.

The chain has TRBV21-1 and TRBJ2-7. TRBV21-1 is recorded as a pseudogene. The CDR3 is 16 amino acids. The DNA of the CDR3 is TGTGCCAGCAGCATGAAAAGACAGGTAGTCTCCTACGAGCAGTACGTC. Translating it yields CASSMKRQVVSYEQYV.

The chain uses TRBV29-1 and TRBJ1-4; D is ambiguous. Trimming took off 4 bases at V and 8 bases at J, with 11 bases between the two ends. Germline CDR1 reads SQVTM; CDR2 reads ANQGSEA. This CDR3 is 12 amino acids long. DNA of the CDR3: TGCAGCGTTGGCCTCGGCCGCGAAAAACTGTTTTTT. Translation: CSVGLGREKLFF.

The gene calls are TRBV7-6 and TRBJ2-1; D may be TRBD2 (6 bases). Trimming left V 5 bases short and J 1 base short, with 15 bases between. There are 16 residues in the CDR3. Germline V gives CDR1 SGHVS, CDR2 FNYEAQ. The chain's CDR3 is CASSPVGGVSYNEQFF. CDR3 nucleotides: TGTGCCAGCAGCCCCGTGGGCGGGGTTTCCTACAATGAGCAGTTCTTC.